Sequencing of this TCR gamma chain was carried out in a study of intestinal T cells in coeliac disease. Across the study: Mean age was roughly 15 for coeliac patients versus less than 55 for controls.

In its sample, this clone is large (0.1 to 1%). As yet, its antigen is unknown. Study-wide results and limits: TRD kmer-based clustering correctly classified all 20 or so biopsies in training, with reported leave-one-out accuracy of roughly 90%. Degraded FFPE DNA template probably caused partial TCR sequence loss per sample. Leave-one-out accuracy for TRG clustering was reportedly about 87%, training about 94%.

TRG repertoires were amplified with LymphoTrack primers from roughly 190 ng of biopsy DNA. TCRdb re-processed the multiplex PCR reads using CATT. The repertoire consists of 650 to 750 gamma-chain clones, with approximately 48% occurring once and the leading ten covering over 15%. For each case, the template was genomic DNA from ten roughly 4.5-µm formalin-fixed paraffin-embedded scrolls. CDR3 size: 15 residues. Unmatched junction bases numbered 13, after V lost 8 bases and J lost 6 bases. Sequencing was performed on a duodenal biopsy. This clonotype was sampled from a human donor with celiac disease. The chain is built from TRGV10 and TRGJP2. TRGV10 is an open reading frame whose function is uncertain. In DNA form, the CDR3 reads TGTGCTGCGTGGGGGGCCTCGGTTGGTGATTGGATCAAGACGTTT. It is translated as CAAWGASVGDWIKTF.